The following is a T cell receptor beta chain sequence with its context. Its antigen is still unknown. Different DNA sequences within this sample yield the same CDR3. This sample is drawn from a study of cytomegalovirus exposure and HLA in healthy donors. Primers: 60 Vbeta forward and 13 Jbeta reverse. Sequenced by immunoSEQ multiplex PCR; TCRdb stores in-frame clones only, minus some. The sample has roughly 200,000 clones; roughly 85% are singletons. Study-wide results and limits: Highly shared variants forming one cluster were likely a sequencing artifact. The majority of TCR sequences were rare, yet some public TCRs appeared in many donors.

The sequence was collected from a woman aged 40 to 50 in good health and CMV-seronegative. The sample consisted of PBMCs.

The CDR3 sequence is CASRGQGNSPLHF. The DNA of the CDR3 is TGTGCCAGCAGGGGACAGGGGAATTCACCCCTCCACTTT. The chain uses TRBV6-5 and TRBJ1-6; 10 bases fit TRBD1. This CDR3 contains 13 residues. The V and J ends lost 6 bases and 7 bases, in that order; junction bases with no gene match: 0. Germline V gene lookup returns CDR1 MNHEY and CDR2 SVGAGI.